This T cell receptor (beta chain) was captured in a study of vaccination and CD4 T cells after COVID-19. The Oncomine TCR Beta short-read assay generated sequence data from the DNA of cultured CD4+ T cells. Genomic DNA from cultured CD4+ T cells was extracted. TCRdb re-called the PCR reads with MiXCR, one entry per CDR3 protein. The table has some 22,000 distinct CDR3 sequences, about 35% seen once. CDR3 length: 14 amino acids. Deletions cut 0 bases from V and 2 bases from J, with 7 bases between. Germline V gene sequence: CDR1 SGHAT, CDR2 FQDESV (reference sequence). Documented time point: late sampling 161 to 241 days after vaccination in three convalescent patients. Stated treatment: roughly ten-day PBMC culture with coronavirus spike peptide pools or control peptides (ViraFEST assay). ViraFEST used peptide pools to expand antigen-specific T cells before TCR sequencing. In the case of this clonotype: No antigen is known for it.

The starting material was CD4+ T cells from blood, cultured in vitro, obtained about 7 months after SARS-CoV-2 vaccination. This sequence was found in a human donor who had recovered from COVID-19. This chain connects TRBV11-1 to TRBJ2-5; D is uncertain. CDR3 DNA: TGTGCCAGCAGCTTAGCCTGGCAGCAAGAGACCCAGTACTTC. Protein: CASSLAWQQETQYF.